This T cell receptor beta chain was captured in a study of blood T cell repertoires in COVID-19. Looking at the study overall: Spain, Italy and the United States supplied samples that represented acute and convalescent COVID-19.

How the authors handled the data: For nucleated cells, counts were estimated from reference gene primer amplification. Using immunoSEQ multiplex PCR, the repertoire was profiled, and TCRdb retains in-frame clones only, with some absent. V and J calls and clone size are given by that table; D and trimming were obtained from the DNA. The data hold almost 300,000 clones, with more than 75% observed a single time. The receptor was isolated from a man between 65 and 79 years old with acute or convalescent COVID-19. The sequenced material came from peripheral blood.

CDR3: CASNKSRDRSMNTEAFF. In nucleotides, the CDR3 is TGCGCCAGCAATAAGAGCCGGGACAGATCCATGAACACTGAAGCTTTCTTT. The genes are TRBV10-1 and TRBJ1-1, with TRBD1 matching over 7 bases. V was pared by 7 bases and J by 0 bases, with 14 bases of the junction left unmatched. This CDR3 is 17 amino acids long. The V gene's germline CDR1 is WNHNN and CDR2 SYGVQD (reference sequence).